Given below is one T cell receptor (beta chain) in context. Its antigen is undetermined. Some clones are missing from TCRdb's copy, which holds only in-frame ones; the method was immunoSEQ multiplex PCR. The sample has under 80,000 clones; approximately 81% are singletons. This record comes from a study of OX40 agonist ivuxolimab in advanced cancers. Study-wide context: Patients were treated with intravenous ivuxolimab, dosed at 0.01 to 10 mg/kg and infused every 2 weeks. People who had prior anti-PD-1, anti-PD-L1 or anti-CTLA-4 therapy could take part, and under 45% had some. Whole-study findings and limits: More expanded clones were seen, on average, in CD8+ T cells than in CD4+. At 0.1 to 3.0 mg/kg, CD4+ and CD8+ blood T cells expanded clonally by week 6.

V shed 6 bases and J shed 7 bases, with 21 bases lying between them. This CDR3 has 16 residues. Germline loops: CDR1 MDHEN, CDR2 SYDVKM. Sample: CD4+ or CD8+ T cells sorted from blood, taken in a trial of the OX40 agonist ivuxolimab. The chain carries TRBV28 and TRBJ1-4, with a possible D match to TRBD1 (5 bases). The sequence was obtained from an adult with an advanced solid tumor such as melanoma, head and neck, liver or kidney cancer. This chain's CDR3 is CASRTGSDPGSEKLFF. The DNA for the CDR3 is TGTGCCAGCAGAACGGGGTCGGACCCAGGGAGTGAAAAACTGTTTTTT.